The rows below give T cell receptor beta chains drawn from one sample of a study of blood T cell repertoires in COVID-19. This table comes from immunoSEQ multiplex PCR, and its TCRdb copy is limited to in-frame clones, with some not included. The data hold about 250,000 clones, with roughly 80% observed a single time. The sample comprised peripheral blood. The receptors originated from a woman of 80 years or more with acute or convalescent COVID-19. The CDR3 runs from the conserved cysteine through the conserved F or W. The D gene is left open where the match is weak. Clone size appears in some rows only: once, few, many, or a class for an expanded clone.

v_gene	len	d_gene	j_gene	abundance	CDR3aa	CDR3nt
TRBV5-1	17	TRBD1	TRBJ2-2	.	CASSLASSGGAAGELFF	TGCGCCAGCAGCTTGGCCTCTTCAGGGGGCGCAGCCGGGGAGCTGTTTTTT
TRBV5-1	13	.	TRBJ2-5	.	CASSFSAEETQYF	TGCGCCAGCAGCTTTAGTGCCGAAGAGACCCAGTACTTC
TRBV5-1	14	TRBD1	TRBJ2-7	.	CASSPGQGPYEQYF	TGCGCCAGCAGCCCCGGACAGGGTCCCTACGAGCAGTACTTC
TRBV27	20	TRBD2	TRBJ2-2	.	CASSLRSLFERELDTGELFF	TGTGCCAGCAGTTTAAGGTCTCTATTTGAGCGGGAGTTAGACACCGGGGAGCTGTTTTTT
TRBV12-3/TRBV12-4	13	.	TRBJ1-2	.	CASSLGREYGYTF	TGTGCCAGCAGTTTAGGGCGGGAATATGGCTACACCTTC
TRBV29-1	13	.	TRBJ2-1	.	CSVVGGPNNEQFF	TGCAGCGTGGTGGGGGGGCCGAATAATGAGCAGTTCTTC
TRBV6-5	13	.	TRBJ1-2	few	CASSPDRYYGYTF	TGTGCCAGCAGCCCCGACAGGTACTATGGCTACACCTTC
TRBV7-9	13	.	TRBJ1-6	.	CASSPKRDSPLHF	TGTGCCAGCAGCCCTAAGAGGGATTCACCCCTCCACTTT
TRBV5-4	13	.	TRBJ1-1	.	CASSRAGVSEAFF	TGTGCCAGCAGCCGTGCGGGGGTGTCTGAAGCTTTCTTT
TRBV29-1	13	.	TRBJ1-1	.	CSVGYRGNTEAFF	TGCAGCGTTGGCTATAGGGGGAACACTGAAGCTTTCTTT
TRBV6-1	16	TRBD1	TRBJ1-3	.	CASREQGAVPGNTIYF	TGTGCCAGCAGGGAACAGGGGGCTGTGCCTGGAAACACCATATATTTT
TRBV4-1	17	.	TRBJ1-2	few	CASSPHKLGQTNYGYTF	TGCGCCAGCAGCCCGCATAAATTGGGGCAGACTAACTATGGCTACACCTTC
TRBV5-1	14	.	TRBJ2-2	.	CASSGRGSNGELFF	TGCGCCAGCAGCGGCAGGGGTTCCAACGGGGAGCTGTTTTTT
TRBV7-2	15	.	TRBJ1-6	.	CASSPTRSYNSPLHF	TGTGCCAGCAGCCCGACAAGGTCCTATAATTCACCCCTCCACTTT
TRBV7-9	15	.	TRBJ2-5	.	CASSLVPGVQETQYF	TGTGCCAGCAGCTTAGTCCCAGGGGTCCAAGAGACCCAGTACTTC
TRBV6-1	16	.	TRBJ1-2	.	CASSEPGHIANYGYTF	TGTGCCAGCAGTGAACCTGGACATATAGCTAACTATGGCTACACCTTC
TRBV6-2/TRBV6-3	13	TRBD1	TRBJ2-7	.	CASSHRGDYEQYF	TGTGCCAGCAGTCACAGGGGCGACTACGAGCAGTACTTC
TRBV7-3	13	.	TRBJ1-1	.	CASSLTGNTEAFF	TGTGCCAGCAGCTTAACCGGGAACACTGAAGCTTTCTTT
TRBV3-1/TRBV3-2	17	TRBD1	TRBJ1-3	few	CASSRLTGGRGGNTIYF	TGTGCCAGCAGCCGCCTCACAGGGGGAAGGGGAGGAAACACCATATATTTT
TRBV5-1	16	.	TRBJ2-1	.	CASSLAGRSSYNEQFF	TGCGCCAGCAGCTTGGCAGGGAGGAGCTCCTACAATGAGCAGTTCTTC
TRBV28	13	TRBD1	TRBJ1-5	.	CATAGQGTQPQHF	TGTGCCACGGCGGGACAGGGTACCCAGCCCCAGCATTTT
TRBV19	13	.	TRBJ1-2	.	CASQGTNLYGYTF	TGTGCCAGTCAGGGGACTAACCTCTATGGCTACACCTTC
TRBV7-8	13	TRBD2	TRBJ2-1	.	CASSSRLAGEQFF	TGTGCCAGCAGCTCTAGACTAGCGGGTGAGCAGTTCTTC
TRBV6-1	15	TRBD1	TRBJ2-7	.	CASSDPGTGDYEQYF	TGTGCCAGCAGTGACCCCGGGACAGGGGACTACGAGCAGTACTTC
TRBV19	13	TRBD2	TRBJ2-7	.	CASRASGSYEQYF	TGTGCCAGTAGGGCTAGCGGCTCCTACGAGCAGTACTTC
TRBV6-5	15	TRBD1	TRBJ1-2	.	CASRPTGGNSNGYTF	TGTGCCAGCAGGCCGACAGGGGGAAATTCGAATGGCTACACCTTC
TRBV11-3	15	.	TRBJ2-3	few	CASSLEGGPADTQYF	TGTGCCAGCAGCCTGGAGGGGGGGCCTGCAGATACGCAGTATTTT
TRBV28	15	TRBD1	TRBJ1-4	.	CASSLPGTDGEKLFF	TGTGCCAGCAGTTTACCCGGGACAGATGGTGAAAAACTGTTTTTT
TRBV2	13	TRBD2	TRBJ2-5	.	CASRGLAVETQYF	TGTGCCAGCAGGGGACTAGCTGTGGAGACCCAGTACTTC
TRBV28	17	TRBD1	TRBJ1-5	once	CASSSPQGALSNQPQHF	TGTGCCAGCAGTTCGCCCCAGGGGGCGCTTAGCAATCAGCCCCAGCATTTT
TRBV5-6	16	TRBD1	TRBJ2-7	.	CASSQTKQGRPYEQYF	TGTGCCAGCAGTCAAACGAAACAGGGGCGTCCTTACGAGCAGTACTTC
TRBV2	16	TRBD1	TRBJ2-2	.	CASSEDRGADTGELFF	TGTGCCAGCAGTGAGGACAGGGGAGCGGACACCGGGGAGCTGTTTTTT
TRBV6-5	15	TRBD1	TRBJ2-7	.	CASSPRTGGVYEQYF	TGTGCCAGCAGTCCTAGGACAGGGGGCGTCTACGAGCAGTACTTC
TRBV19	17	TRBD1	TRBJ1-3	.	CASRDHLDRSSGNTIYF	TGTGCCAGCAGAGACCACTTGGACAGGAGCTCTGGAAACACCATATATTTT
TRBV5-1	15	.	TRBJ2-5	once	CASSLGASAQETQYF	TGCGCCAGCAGCTTGGGTGCTAGCGCCCAAGAGACCCAGTACTTC
TRBV4-2	18	TRBD1	TRBJ1-5	once	CASSRSMEEQGIGQPQHF	TGTGCCAGCAGCCGGAGTATGGAGGAACAGGGGATCGGTCAGCCCCAGCATTTT
TRBV5-4	14	TRBD1	TRBJ1-2	.	CASSRGREDYGYTF	TGTGCCAGCAGCAGGGGGCGCGAGGACTATGGCTACACCTTC
TRBV9	17	.	TRBJ1-3	.	CASSVESGQHSGNTIYF	TGTGCCAGCAGCGTAGAGTCCGGACAGCACTCTGGAAACACCATATATTTT
TRBV7-9	18	TRBD1	TRBJ1-4	.	CASSFQGTGGGANEKLFF	TGTGCCAGCAGCTTTCAGGGGACAGGGGGCGGTGCTAATGAAAAACTGTTTTTT
TRBV10-3	13	.	TRBJ2-1	.	CAISETSWDEQFF	TGTGCCATCAGTGAAACTAGCTGGGATGAGCAGTTCTTC
TRBV19	12	.	TRBJ1-4	.	CASSGSNEKLFF	TGTGCCAGTAGTGGGAGTAATGAAAAACTGTTTTTT
TRBV19	15	.	TRBJ2-2	.	CASSISGPNTGELFF	TGTGCCAGTAGTATATCTGGGCCGAACACCGGGGAGCTGTTTTTT
TRBV9	14	TRBD1	TRBJ1-5	.	CASSVAGGGQPQHF	TGTGCCAGCAGCGTAGCAGGGGGCGGTCAGCCCCAGCATTTT
TRBV7-2	12	.	TRBJ2-5	once	CASTILPGTQYF	TGTGCCAGCACCATTCTTCCGGGGACCCAGTACTTC
TRBV19	17	.	TRBJ1-2	.	CASQPVRVQGSNYGYTF	TGTGCCAGCCAGCCGGTTAGGGTACAGGGATCTAACTATGGCTACACCTTC
TRBV11-2	15	.	TRBJ1-3	.	CASSLGPSSGNTIYF	TGTGCCAGCAGCTTAGGTCCCAGCTCTGGAAACACCATATATTTT
TRBV21-1	13	.	TRBJ1-4	.	CASVDRVERKLFF	TGTGCCAGCGTGGACAGGGTGGAGAGAAAACTGTTTTTT
TRBV4-2	15	.	TRBJ2-7	.	CASSLEGGSSYEQYF	TGTGCCAGCAGCCTGGAAGGGGGAAGCTCCTACGAGCAGTACTTC
TRBV24-1	17	.	TRBJ1-5	.	CATSDFVSPYSNQPQHF	TGTGCCACCAGTGATTTCGTCAGTCCGTATAGCAATCAGCCCCAGCATTTT
TRBV15	15	.	TRBJ1-5	.	CATSSQGRSNQPQHF	TGTGCCACCAGCAGTCAGGGAAGGAGCAATCAGCCCCAGCATTTT
TRBV3-1/TRBV3-2	14	.	TRBJ2-1	few	CASSRDPSYNEQFF	TGTGCCAGCAGCAGAGATCCGTCCTACAATGAGCAGTTCTTC
TRBV14	17	TRBD1	TRBJ2-1	once	CASSQGVWGQVYNEQFF	TGTGCCAGCAGCCAAGGAGTTTGGGGACAGGTCTACAATGAGCAGTTCTTC
TRBV7-2	15	.	TRBJ1-1	.	CASSPLRGMGTEAFF	TGTGCCAGCAGCCCTCTCCGGGGGATGGGGACTGAAGCTTTCTTT